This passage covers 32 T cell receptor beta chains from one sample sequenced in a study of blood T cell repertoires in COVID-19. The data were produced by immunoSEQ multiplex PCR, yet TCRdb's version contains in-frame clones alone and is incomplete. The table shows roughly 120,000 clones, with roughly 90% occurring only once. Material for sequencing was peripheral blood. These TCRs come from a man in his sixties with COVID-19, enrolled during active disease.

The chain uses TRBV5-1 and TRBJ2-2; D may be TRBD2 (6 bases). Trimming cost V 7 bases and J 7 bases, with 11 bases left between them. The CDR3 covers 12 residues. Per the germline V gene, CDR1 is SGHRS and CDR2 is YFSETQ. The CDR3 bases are TGCGCCAGCCAGCCGGGAGACGGGGAGCTGTTTTTT. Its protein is CASQPGDGELFF.

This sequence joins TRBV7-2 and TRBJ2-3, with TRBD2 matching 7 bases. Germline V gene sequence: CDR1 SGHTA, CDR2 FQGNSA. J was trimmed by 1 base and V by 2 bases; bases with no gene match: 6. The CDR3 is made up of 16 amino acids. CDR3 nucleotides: TGTGCCAGCAGCTTATGGTCTAGCGGCGGCACAGATACGCAGTATTTT. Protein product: CASSLWSSGGTDTQYF.

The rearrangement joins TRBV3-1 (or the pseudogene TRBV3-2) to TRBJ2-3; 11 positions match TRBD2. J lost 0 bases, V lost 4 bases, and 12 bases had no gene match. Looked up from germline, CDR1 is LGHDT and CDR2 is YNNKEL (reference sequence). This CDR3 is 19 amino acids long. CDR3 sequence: CASSPGRLAGGFSTDTQYF. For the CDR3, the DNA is TGTGCCAGCAGCCCAGGGCGGCTAGCGGGAGGATTTAGCACAGATACGCAGTATTTT.

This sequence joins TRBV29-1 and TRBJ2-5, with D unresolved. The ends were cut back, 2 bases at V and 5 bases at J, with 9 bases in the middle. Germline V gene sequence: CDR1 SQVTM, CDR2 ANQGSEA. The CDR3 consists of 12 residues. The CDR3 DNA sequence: TGCAGCGTTGAAAGACTCGAGGAGACCCAGTACTTC. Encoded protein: CSVERLEETQYF. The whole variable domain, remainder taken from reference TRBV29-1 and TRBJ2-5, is SAVISQKPSRDICQRGTSLTIQCQVDSQVTMMFWYRQQPGQSLTLIATANQGSEATYESGFVIDKFPISRPNLTFSTLTVSNMSPEDSSIYLCSVERLEETQYFGPGTRLLVL.

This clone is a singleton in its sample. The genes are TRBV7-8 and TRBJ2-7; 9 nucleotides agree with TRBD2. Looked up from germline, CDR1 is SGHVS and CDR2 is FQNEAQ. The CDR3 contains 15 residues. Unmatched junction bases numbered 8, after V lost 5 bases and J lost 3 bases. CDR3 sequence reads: CASSAPGLADYEQYF. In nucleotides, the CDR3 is TGTGCCAGCAGCGCCCCGGGACTAGCAGACTACGAGCAGTACTTC. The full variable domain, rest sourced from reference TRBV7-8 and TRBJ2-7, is GAGVSQSPRYKVAKRGQDVALRCDPISGHVSLFWYQQALGQGPEFLTYFQNEAQLDKSGLPSDRFFAERPEGSVSTLKIQRTQQEDSAVYLCASSAPGLADYEQYFGPGTRLTVT.

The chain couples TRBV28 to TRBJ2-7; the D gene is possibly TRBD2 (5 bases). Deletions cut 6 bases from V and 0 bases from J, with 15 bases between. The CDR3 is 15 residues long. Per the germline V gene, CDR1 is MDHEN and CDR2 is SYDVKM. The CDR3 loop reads CASSPGERNSYEQYF. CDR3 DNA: TGTGCCAGCAGCCCCGGGGAGCGGAACTCCTACGAGCAGTACTTC.

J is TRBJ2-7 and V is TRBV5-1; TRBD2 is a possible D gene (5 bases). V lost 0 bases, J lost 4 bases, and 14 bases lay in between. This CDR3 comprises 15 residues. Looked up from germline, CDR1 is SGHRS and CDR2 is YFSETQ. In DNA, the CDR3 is TGCGCCAGCAGCTTGGGAAACAAAGCGGCATACGAGCAGTACTTC. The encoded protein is CASSLGNKAAYEQYF.

Here the CDR3 reads CASTPLGGVTGELFF. CDR3 DNA sequence: TGTGCCAGTACCCCGCTAGGGGGAGTCACCGGGGAGCTGTTTTTT. This chain uses TRBV19 with TRBJ2-2; TRBD1 is a possible D gene (6 bases). The V end lost 7 bases, the J end lost 4 bases, and 16 bases lay between the germline ends. CDR3 length equals 15 residues. Germline values: CDR1 LNHDA, CDR2 SQIVND (reference sequence).

The CDR3 nucleotides read TGTGCCAGCTCACCGGGGACAGGGGCTAATGAAAAACTGTTTTTT. Amino acids: CASSPGTGANEKLFF. This chain joins TRBV18 and TRBJ1-4; the match to TRBD1 covers 10 bases. The CDR3 sequence is 15 residues long. Germline CDR1 KGHSH, CDR2 LQKENI. Trimming took 3 bases from V and 3 from J; bases not matched to a gene: 1.

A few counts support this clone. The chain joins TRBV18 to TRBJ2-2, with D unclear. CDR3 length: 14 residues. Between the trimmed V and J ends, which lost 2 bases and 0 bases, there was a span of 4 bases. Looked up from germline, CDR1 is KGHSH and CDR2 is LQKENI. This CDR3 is CASSPGPNTGELFF. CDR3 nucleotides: TGTGCCAGCTCACCAGGCCCGAACACCGGGGAGCTGTTTTTT.

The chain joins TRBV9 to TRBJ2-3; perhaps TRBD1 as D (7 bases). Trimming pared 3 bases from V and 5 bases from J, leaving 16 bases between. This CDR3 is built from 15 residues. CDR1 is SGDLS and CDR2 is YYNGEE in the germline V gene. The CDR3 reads CASSGGRGAGDTQYF. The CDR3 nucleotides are TGTGCCAGCAGCGGAGGCAGGGGGGCCGGAGATACGCAGTATTTT.

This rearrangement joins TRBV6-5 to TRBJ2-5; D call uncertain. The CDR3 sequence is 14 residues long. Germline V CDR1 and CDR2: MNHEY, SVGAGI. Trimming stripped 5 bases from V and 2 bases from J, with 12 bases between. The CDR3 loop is CASSPPGFQETQYF. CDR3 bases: TGTGCCAGCAGTCCACCAGGCTTTCAAGAGACCCAGTACTTC.

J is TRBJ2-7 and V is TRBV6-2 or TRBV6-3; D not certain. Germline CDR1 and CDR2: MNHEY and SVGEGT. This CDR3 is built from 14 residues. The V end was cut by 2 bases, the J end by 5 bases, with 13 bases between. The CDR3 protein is CASSYKSRRNEQYF. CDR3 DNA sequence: TGTGCCAGCAGTTACAAGTCCCGGCGGAACGAGCAGTACTTC.

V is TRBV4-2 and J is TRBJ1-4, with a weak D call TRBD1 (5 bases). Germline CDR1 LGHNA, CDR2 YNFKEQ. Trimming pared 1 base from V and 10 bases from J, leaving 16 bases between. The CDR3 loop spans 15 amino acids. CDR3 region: CASSQGGQGGGKLFF. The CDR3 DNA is TGTGCCAGCAGCCAAGGGGGTCAGGGAGGCGGAAAACTGTTTTTT.

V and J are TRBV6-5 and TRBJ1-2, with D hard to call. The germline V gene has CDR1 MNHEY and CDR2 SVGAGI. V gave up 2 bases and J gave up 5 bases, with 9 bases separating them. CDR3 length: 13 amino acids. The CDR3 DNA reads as TGTGCCAGCAGTTACGAGTCAGGTTATGGCTACACCTTC. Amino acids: CASSYESGYGYTF.

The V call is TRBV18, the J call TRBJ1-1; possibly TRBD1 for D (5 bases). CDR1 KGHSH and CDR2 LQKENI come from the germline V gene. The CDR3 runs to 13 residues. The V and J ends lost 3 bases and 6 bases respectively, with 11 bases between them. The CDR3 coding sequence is TGTGCCAGCTCACCGCAAGGGGATTCTGAAGCTTTCTTT. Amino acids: CASSPQGDSEAFF.

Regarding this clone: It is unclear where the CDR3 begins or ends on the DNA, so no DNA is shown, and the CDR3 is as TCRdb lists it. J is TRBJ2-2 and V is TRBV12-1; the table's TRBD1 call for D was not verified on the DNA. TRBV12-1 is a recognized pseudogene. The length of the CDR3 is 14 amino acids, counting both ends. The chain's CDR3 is CASSFGAGTGELFF.

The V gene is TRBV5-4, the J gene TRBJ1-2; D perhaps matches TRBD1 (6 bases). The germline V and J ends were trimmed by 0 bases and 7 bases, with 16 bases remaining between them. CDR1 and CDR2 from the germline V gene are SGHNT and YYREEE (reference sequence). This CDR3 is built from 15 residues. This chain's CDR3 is CASSLALGSTGGYTF. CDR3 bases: TGTGCCAGCAGCTTGGCACTTGGCTCGACAGGTGGCTACACCTTC.

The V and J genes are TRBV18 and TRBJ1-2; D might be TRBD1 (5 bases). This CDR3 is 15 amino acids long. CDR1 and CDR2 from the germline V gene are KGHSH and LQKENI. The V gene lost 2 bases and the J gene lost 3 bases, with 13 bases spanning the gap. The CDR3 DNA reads TGTGCCAGCTCACCAGGGGCAGTGGGGTACTATGGCTACACCTTC. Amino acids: CASSPGAVGYYGYTF.

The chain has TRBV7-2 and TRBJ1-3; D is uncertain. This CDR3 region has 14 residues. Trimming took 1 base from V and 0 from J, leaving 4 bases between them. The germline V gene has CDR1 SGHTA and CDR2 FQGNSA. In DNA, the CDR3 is TGTGCCAGCAGCTTAGTGTACTCTGGAAACACCATATATTTT. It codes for CASSLVYSGNTIYF.

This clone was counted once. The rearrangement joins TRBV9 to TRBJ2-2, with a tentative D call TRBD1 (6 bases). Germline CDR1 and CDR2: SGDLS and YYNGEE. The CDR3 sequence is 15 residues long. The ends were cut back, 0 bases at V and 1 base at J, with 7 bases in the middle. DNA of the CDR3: TGTGCCAGCAGCGTAGGACAGGAGAACACCGGGGAGCTGTTTTTT. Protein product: CASSVGQENTGELFF.

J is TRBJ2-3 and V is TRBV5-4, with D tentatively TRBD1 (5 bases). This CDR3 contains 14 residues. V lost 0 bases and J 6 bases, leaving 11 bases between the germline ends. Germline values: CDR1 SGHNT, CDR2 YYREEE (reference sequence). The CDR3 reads CASSLVGVPDTQYF. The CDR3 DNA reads TGTGCCAGCAGCTTGGTAGGGGTACCTGATACGCAGTATTTT. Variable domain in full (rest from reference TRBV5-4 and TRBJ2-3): ETGVTQSPTHLIKTRGQQVTLRCSSQSGHNTVSWYQQALGQGPQFIFQYYREEENGRGNFPPRFSGLQFPNYSSELNVNALELDDSALYLCASSLVGVPDTQYFGPGTRLTVL.

The CDR3 coding sequence is TGTGCCAGCAGCTTTGACACCAACTATGGCTACACCTTC. This sequence encodes CASSFDTNYGYTF. The chain links TRBV7-2 to TRBJ1-2, with D unresolved. The V end lost 3 bases, the J end lost 2 bases, and 7 bases lay between the germline ends. CDR3 length: 13 residues. Germline-derived CDR1 and CDR2 are SGHTA and FQGNSA.

This chain's CDR3 is CASSRDRGRDGYTF. The DNA of the CDR3 is TGTGCCAGCAGCAGAGACAGGGGGCGGGATGGCTACACCTTC. The gene calls are TRBV7-6 and TRBJ1-2, with TRBD1 matching over 10 bases. With 5 bases clipped from V and 6 bases from J, the junction kept 6 bases outside the gene matches. Germline CDR1 reads SGHVS; CDR2 reads FNYEAQ. The CDR3 is 14 amino acids.

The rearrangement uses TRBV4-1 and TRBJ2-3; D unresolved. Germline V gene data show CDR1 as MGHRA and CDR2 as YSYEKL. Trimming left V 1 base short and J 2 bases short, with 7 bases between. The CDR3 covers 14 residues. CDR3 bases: TGCGCCAGCAGCCAAGTTACTACCACAGATACGCAGTATTTT. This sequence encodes CASSQVTTTDTQYF.

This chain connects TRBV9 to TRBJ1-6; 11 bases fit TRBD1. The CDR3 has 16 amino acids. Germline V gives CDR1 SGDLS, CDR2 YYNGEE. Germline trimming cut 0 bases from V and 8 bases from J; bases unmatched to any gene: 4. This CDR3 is CASSVEGTGGYSPLHF. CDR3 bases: TGTGCCAGCAGCGTAGAGGGGACAGGGGGATATTCACCCCTCCACTTT.

For the CDR3, the DNA is TGTGCCAGCATTGGGGAGGACACTGAAGCTTTCTTT. It yields the protein CASIGEDTEAFF. V usage is TRBV7-9 and J usage is TRBJ1-1; D call uncertain. Germline values: CDR1 SEHNR, CDR2 FQNEAQ (reference sequence). Trimming took off 7 bases at V and 3 bases at J, with 9 bases between the two ends. CDR3 size: 12 residues.

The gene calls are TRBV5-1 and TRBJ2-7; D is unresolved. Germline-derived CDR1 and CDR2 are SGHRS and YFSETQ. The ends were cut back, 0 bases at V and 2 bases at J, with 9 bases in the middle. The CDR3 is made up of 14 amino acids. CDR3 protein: CASSLGRRPYEQYF. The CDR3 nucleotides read TGCGCCAGCAGCTTGGGTAGGAGACCCTACGAGCAGTACTTC.

The CDR3 DNA sequence: TGCGCCAGCAGGGGACTAGCGGGCGTCCAAGAGACCCAGTACTTC. It yields the protein CASRGLAGVQETQYF. The chain has TRBV10-2 and TRBJ2-5; TRBD2 aligns across 12 bases. Germline lookup yields CDR1 WSHSY and CDR2 SAAADI. The CDR3 is 15 amino acids. V dropped 6 bases and J dropped 1; count of bases not matched to a gene: 3.

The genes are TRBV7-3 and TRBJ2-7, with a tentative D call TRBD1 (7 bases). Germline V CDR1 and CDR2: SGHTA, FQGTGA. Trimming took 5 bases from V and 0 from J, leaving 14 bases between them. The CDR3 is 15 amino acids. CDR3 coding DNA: TGTGCCAGCAGCCTGCAGGGGGGCAGCTCCTACGAGCAGTACTTC. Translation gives CASSLQGGSSYEQYF.

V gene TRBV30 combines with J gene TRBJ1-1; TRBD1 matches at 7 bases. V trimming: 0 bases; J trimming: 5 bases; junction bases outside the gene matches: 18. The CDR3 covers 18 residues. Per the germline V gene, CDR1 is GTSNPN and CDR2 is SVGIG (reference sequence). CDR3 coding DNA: TGTGCCTGGAGTGTCCCCCCCTTAGACAGGGCCGGAACTACTGAAGCTTTCTTT. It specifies CAWSVPPLDRAGTTEAFF.

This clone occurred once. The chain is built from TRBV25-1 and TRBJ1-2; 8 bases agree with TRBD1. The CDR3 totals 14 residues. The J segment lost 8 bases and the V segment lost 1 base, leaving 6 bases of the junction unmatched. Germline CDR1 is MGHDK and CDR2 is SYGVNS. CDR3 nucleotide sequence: TGTGCCAGCAGTGAATTAGGCAGGGGGCAGGGCTACACCTTC. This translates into CASSELGRGQGYTF.